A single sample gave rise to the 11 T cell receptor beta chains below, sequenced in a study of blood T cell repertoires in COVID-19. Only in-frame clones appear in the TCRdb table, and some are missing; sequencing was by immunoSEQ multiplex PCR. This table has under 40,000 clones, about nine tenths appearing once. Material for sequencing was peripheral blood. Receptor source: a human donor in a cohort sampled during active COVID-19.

CDR3 sequence reads: CASSLGSYSNTEAFF. The CDR3 coding sequence is TGCGCCAGCAGCTTGGGAAGCTACTCGAACACTGAAGCTTTCTTT. The chain uses TRBV5-1 and TRBJ1-1; no clear D gene. Germline lookup yields CDR1 SGHRS and CDR2 YFSETQ. CDR3 length equals 15 residues. Trimming shortened V by 0 bases and J by 1 base, and 10 bases separated the two germline ends.

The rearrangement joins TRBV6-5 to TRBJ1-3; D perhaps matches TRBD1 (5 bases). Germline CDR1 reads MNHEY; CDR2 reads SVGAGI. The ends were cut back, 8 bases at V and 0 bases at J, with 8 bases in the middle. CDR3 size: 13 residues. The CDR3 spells CASGRVSGNTIYF. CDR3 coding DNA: TGTGCCAGCGGCAGGGTCTCTGGAAACACCATATATTTT.

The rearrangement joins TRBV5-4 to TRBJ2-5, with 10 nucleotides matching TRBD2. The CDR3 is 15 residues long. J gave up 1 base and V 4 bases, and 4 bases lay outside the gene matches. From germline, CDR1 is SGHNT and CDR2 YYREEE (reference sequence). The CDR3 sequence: CASSISGGAQETQYF. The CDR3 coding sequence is TGTGCCAGCAGCATCAGCGGGGGGGCCCAAGAGACCCAGTACTTC.

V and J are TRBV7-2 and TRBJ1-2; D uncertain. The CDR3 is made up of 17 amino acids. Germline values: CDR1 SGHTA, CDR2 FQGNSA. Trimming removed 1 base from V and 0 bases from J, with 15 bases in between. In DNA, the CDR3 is TGTGCCAGCAGCTTAGTAGTAGCCGGAACCTCTAACTATGGCTACACCTTC. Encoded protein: CASSLVVAGTSNYGYTF.

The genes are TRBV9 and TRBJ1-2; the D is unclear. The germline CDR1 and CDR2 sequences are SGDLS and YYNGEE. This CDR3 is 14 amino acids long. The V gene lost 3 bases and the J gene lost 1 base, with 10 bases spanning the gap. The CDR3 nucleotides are TGTGCCAGCAGCGAAGGAGAATATAACTATGGCTACACCTTC. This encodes CASSEGEYNYGYTF.

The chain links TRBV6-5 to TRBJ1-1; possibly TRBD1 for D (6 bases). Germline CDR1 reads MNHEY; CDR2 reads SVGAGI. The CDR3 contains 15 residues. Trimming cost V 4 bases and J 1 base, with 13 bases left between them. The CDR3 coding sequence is TGTGCCAGCAGTTCCGCGGGGGCTGGGAACACTGAAGCTTTCTTT. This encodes CASSSAGAGNTEAFF.

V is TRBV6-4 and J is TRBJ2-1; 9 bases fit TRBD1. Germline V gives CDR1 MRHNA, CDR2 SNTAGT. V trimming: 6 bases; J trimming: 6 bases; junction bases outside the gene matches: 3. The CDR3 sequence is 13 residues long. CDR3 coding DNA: TGTGCCAGCAGAAGGACAGGGGTCAATGAGCAGTTCTTC. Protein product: CASRRTGVNEQFF.

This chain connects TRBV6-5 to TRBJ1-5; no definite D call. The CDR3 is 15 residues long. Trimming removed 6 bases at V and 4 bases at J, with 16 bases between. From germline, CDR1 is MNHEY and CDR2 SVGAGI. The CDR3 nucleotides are TGTGCCAGCAGACTCGAGGGCAGGATGAATCAGCCCCAGCATTTT. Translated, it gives CASRLEGRMNQPQHF.

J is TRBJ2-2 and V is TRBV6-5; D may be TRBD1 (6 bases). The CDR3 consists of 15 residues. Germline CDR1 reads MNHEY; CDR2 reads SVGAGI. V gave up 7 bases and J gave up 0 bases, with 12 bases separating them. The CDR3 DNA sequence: TGTGCCAGCACCCTCCGGACAGCGAACACCGGGGAGCTGTTTTTT. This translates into CASTLRTANTGELFF.

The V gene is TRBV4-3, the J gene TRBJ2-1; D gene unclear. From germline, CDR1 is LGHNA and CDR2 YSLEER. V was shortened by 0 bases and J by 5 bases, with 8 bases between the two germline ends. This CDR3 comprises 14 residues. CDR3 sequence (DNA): TGCGCCAGCAGCCAAGAGACCGAGGACAATGAGCAGTTCTTC. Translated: CASSQETEDNEQFF.

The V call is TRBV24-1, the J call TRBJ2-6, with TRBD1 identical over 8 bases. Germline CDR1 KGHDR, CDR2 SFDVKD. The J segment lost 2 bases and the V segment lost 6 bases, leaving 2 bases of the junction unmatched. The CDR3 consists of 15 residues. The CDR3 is CATSSGGAGANVLTF. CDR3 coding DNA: TGTGCCACCAGTTCAGGGGGCGCTGGGGCCAACGTCCTGACTTTC.